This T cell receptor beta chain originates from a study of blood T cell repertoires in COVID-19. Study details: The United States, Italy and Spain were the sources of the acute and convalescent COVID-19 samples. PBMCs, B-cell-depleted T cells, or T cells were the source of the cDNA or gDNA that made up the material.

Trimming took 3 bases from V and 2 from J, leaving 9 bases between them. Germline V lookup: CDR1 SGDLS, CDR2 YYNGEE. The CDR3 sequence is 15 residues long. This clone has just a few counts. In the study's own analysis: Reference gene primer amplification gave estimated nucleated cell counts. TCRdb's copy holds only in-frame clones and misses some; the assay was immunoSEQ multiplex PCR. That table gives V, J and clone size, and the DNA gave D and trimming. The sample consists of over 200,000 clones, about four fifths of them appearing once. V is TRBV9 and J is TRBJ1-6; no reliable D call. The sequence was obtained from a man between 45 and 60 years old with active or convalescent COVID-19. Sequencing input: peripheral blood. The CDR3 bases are TGTGCCAGCAGCGCACACAACGCCTATAATTCACCCCTCCACTTT. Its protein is CASSAHNAYNSPLHF.